This paragraph reports one T cell receptor beta chain. The sample is drawn from a study of T-cell reconstitution after alpha-beta-depleted transplantation in children. Unique molecular identifiers were built into the TCRbeta library. TCRdb processed the PCR reads anew with MiXCR; each CDR3 protein has one entry. The table has around 600,000 distinct CDR3 sequences, 23% seen once. V lost 3 bases to trimming and J lost 8 bases, with 13 bases between them. The CDR3 has 14 residues. This specimen consisted of PBMCs, mostly from graft donor cells, obtained 360 days after TCRalphabeta/CD19-depleted stem cell transplant. The chain links TRBV12-3 or TRBV12-4 to TRBJ2-2; D not certain. This TCR came from a boy in the first two years of life who had a stem cell transplant for acute myeloid leukemia, so the T cells may come from the graft donor. The CDR3 loop is CASSFAYLLGELFF. The CDR3 DNA reads as TGTGCCAGCAGTTTCGCCTATCTACTTGGGGAGCTGTTTTTT.